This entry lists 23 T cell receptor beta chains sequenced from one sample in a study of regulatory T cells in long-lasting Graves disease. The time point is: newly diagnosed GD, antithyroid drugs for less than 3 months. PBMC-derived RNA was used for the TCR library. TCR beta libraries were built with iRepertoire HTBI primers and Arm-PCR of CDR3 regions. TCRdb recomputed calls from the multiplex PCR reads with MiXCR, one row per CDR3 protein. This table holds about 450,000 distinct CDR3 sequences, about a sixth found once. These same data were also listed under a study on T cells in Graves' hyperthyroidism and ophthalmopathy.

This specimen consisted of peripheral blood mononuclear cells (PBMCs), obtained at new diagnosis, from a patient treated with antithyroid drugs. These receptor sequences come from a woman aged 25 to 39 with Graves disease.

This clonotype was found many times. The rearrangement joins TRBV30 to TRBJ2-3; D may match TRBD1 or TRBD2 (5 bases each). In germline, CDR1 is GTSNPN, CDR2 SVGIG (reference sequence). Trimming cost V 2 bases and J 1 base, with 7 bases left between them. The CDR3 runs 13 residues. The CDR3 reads CAWSLGGTDTQYF. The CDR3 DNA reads TGTGCCTGGAGTCTGGGGGGCACAGATACGCAGTATTTT.

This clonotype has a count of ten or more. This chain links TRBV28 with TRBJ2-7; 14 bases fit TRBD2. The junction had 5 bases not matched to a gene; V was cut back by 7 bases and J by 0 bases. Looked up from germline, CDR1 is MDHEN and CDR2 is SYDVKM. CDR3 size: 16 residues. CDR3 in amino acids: CASIQGTSGSSYEQYF. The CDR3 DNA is TGTGCCAGCATCCAGGGGACTAGCGGGAGCTCCTACGAGCAGTACTTC. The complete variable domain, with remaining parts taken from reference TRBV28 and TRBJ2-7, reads DVKVTQSSRYLVKRTGEKVFLECVQDMDHENMFWYRQDPGLGLRLIYFSYDVKMKEKGDIPEGYSVSREKKERFSLILESASTNQTSMYLCASIQGTSGSSYEQYFGPGTRLTVT.

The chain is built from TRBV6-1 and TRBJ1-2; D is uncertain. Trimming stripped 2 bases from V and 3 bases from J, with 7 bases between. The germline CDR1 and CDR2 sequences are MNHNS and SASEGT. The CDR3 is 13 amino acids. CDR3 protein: CASSENEDYGYTF. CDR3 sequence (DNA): TGTGCCAGCAGTGAAAATGAAGACTATGGCTACACCTTC.

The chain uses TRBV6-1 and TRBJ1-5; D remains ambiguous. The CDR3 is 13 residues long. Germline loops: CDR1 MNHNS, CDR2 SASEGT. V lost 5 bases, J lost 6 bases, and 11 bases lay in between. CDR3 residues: CASSTAYGQPQHF. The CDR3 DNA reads TGTGCCAGCAGTACCGCGTATGGTCAGCCCCAGCATTTT.

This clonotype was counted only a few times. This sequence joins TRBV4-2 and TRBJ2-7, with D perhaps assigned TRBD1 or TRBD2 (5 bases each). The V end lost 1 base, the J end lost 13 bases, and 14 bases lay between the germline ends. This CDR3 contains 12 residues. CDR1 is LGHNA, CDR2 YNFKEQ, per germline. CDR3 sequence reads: CASSQGGPPPYF. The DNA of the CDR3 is TGTGCCAGCAGCCAAGGGGGACCTCCCCCTTACTTC.

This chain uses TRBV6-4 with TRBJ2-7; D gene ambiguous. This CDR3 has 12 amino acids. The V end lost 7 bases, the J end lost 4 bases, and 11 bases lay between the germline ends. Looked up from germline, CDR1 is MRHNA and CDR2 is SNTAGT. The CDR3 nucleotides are TGTGCCAGCAATCAGAACTCGTACGAGCAGTACTTC. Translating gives CASNQNSYEQYF.

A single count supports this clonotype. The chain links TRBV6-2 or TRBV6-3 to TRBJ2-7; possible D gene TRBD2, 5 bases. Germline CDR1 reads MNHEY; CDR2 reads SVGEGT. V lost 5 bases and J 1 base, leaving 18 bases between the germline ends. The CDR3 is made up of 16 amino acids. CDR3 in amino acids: CASSPPRGSGSYEQYF. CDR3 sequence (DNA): TGTGCCAGCAGTCCCCCTCGTGGTTCGGGATCCTACGAGCAGTACTTC.

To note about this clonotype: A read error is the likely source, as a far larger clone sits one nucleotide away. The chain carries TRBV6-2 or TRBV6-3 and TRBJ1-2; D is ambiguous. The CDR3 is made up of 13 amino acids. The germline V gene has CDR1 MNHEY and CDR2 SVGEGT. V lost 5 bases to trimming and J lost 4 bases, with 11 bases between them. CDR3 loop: CASSPPGIYGYTF. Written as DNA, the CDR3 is TGTGCCAGCAGTCCGCCGGGGATCTATGGCTACACCTTC.

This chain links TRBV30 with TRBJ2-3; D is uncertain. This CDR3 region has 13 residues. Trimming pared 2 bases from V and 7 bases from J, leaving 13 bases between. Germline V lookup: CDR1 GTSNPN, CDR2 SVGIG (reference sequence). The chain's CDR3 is CAWSRPQRYTQYF. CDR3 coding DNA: TGTGCCTGGAGTCGACCCCAAAGGTATACGCAGTATTTT.

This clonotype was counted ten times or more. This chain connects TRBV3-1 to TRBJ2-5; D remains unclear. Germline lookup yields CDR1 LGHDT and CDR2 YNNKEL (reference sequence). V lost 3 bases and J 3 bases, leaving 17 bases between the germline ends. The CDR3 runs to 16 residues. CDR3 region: CASSHRKILRKETQYF. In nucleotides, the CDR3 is TGTGCCAGCAGCCATCGTAAGATACTGAGAAAAGAGACCCAGTACTTC.

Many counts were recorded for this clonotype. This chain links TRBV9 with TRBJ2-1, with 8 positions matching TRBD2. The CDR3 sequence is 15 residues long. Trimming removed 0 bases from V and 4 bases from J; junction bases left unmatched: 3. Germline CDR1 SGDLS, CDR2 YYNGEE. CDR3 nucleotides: TGTGCCAGCAGCGTAGGGACTAGCTCTTACAATGAGCAGTTCTTC. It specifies CASSVGTSSYNEQFF.

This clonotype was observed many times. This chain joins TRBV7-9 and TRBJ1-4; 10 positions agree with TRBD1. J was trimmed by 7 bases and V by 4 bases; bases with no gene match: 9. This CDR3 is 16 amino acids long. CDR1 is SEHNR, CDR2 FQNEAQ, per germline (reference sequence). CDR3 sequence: CASSSSRQGAGEKLFF. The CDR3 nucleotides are TGTGCCAGCAGCTCATCCCGACAGGGGGCAGGTGAAAAACTGTTTTTT. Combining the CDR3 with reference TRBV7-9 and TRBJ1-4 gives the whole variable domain DTGVSQNPRHKITKRGQNVTFRCDPISEHNRLYWYRQTLGQGPEFLTYFQNEAQLEKSRLLSDRFSAERPKGSFSTLEIQRTEQGDSAMYLCASSSSRQGAGEKLFFGSGTQLSVL.

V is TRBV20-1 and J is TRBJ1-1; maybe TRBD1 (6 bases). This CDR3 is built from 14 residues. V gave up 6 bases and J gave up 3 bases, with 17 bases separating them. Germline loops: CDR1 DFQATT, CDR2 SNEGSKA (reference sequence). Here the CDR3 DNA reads TGCAGTGCCGAGTTGGGGGGCATGGACACTGAAGCTTTCTTT. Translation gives CSAELGGMDTEAFF.

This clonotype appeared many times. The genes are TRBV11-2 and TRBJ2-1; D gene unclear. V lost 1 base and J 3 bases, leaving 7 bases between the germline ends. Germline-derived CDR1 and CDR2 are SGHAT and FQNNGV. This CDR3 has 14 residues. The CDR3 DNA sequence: TGTGCCAGCAGCTTAGGGTACGACTACAATGAGCAGTTCTTC. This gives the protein CASSLGYDYNEQFF.

This CDR3 reads CASSFGLSVGEQFF. As DNA, the CDR3 is TGTGCCAGCAGCTTCGGCTTGTCAGTGGGTGAGCAGTTCTTC. The J gene is TRBJ2-1, the V gene TRBV5-6; D uncertain. Trimming shortened V by 2 bases and J by 9 bases, and 15 bases separated the two germline ends. The CDR3 contains 14 residues. Germline values: CDR1 SGHDT, CDR2 YYEEEE.

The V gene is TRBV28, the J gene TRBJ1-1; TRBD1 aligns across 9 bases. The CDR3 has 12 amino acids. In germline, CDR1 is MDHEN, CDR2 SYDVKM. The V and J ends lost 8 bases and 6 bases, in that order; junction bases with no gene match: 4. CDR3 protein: CASYTGGSEAFF. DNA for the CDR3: TGTGCCAGCTACACAGGGGGCTCTGAAGCTTTCTTT.

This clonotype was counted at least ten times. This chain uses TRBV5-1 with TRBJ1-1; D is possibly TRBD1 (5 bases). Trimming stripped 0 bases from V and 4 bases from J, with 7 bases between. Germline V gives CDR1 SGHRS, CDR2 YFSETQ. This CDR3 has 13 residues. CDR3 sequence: CASSLEGTTEAFF. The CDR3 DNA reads TGCGCCAGCAGCTTGGAAGGGACCACTGAAGCTTTCTTT.

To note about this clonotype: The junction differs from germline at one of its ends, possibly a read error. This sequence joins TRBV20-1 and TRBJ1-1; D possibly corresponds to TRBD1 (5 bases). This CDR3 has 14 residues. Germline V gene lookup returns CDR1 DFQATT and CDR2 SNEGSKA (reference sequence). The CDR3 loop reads CSARAGGSDTEVFF. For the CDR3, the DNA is TGCAGTGCTAGAGCTGGGGGGTCGGACACTGAAGTTTTCTTT.

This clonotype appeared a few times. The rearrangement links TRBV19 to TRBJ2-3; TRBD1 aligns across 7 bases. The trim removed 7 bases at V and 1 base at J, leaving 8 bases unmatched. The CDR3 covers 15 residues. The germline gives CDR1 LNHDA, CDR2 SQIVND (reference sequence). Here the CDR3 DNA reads TGTGCCAGTACCAGAGACAGGGACCGCACAGATACGCAGTATTTT. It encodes CASTRDRDRTDTQYF.

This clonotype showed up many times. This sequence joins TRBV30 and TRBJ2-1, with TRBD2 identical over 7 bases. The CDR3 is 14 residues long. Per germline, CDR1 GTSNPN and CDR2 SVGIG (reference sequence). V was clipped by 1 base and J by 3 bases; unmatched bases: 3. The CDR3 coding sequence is TGTGCCTGGAGTGCTAGCGGCATCTACAATGAGCAGTTCTTC. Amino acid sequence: CAWSASGIYNEQFF.

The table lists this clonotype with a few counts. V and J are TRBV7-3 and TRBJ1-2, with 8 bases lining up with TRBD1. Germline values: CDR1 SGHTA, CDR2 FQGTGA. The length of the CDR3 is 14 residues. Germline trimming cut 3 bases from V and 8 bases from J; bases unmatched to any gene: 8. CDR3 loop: CASSFATGVGGYTF. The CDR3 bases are TGTGCCAGCAGCTTCGCGACAGGGGTGGGAGGCTACACCTTC.

DNA for the CDR3: TGTGCCAGCACCTTTCCAGGGGGCGCAGAGACCCAGTACTTC. Protein product: CASTFPGGAETQYF. The J gene is TRBJ2-5, the V gene TRBV2; 8 nucleotides line up with TRBD1. Per germline, CDR1 SNHLY and CDR2 FYNNEI. This CDR3 spans 14 amino acids. The junction had 8 bases not matched to a gene; V was cut back by 7 bases and J by 4 bases.

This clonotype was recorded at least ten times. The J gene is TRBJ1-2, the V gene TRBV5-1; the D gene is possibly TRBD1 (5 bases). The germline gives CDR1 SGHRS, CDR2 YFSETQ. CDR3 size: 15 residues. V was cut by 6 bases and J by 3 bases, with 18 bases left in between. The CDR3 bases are TGCGCCAGCACCCCCGCTCAGGGTTTCGACTATGGCTACACCTTC. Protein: CASTPAQGFDYGYTF.